One sample yielded the 24 T cell receptor beta chains listed below, sequenced in a study of preoperative IRX-2 immunotherapy in early breast cancer (dated by TCRdb to the late 2010s). Library preparation employed the immunoSEQ multiplex PCR assay. Drawn from immuneACCESS, this table holds only the in-frame rearrangements with V and J called that TCRdb kept. Clones are partly lost; checked studies trace under half to an unresolved V gene and leave the rest unexplained. The sample contains some 19,000 clones, approximately 86% of them found a single time. The biggest ten clones account for approximately 1.2% of the sample. The sample's treatment or condition label is to be understood as: preoperative locoregional IRX-2 cytokine immunotherapy. The specimen comprised lymph node tissue, sampled after IRX-2 immunotherapy. These receptors were obtained from a human donor with breast cancer.

The chain couples TRBV11-3 to TRBJ2-7; D might be TRBD1 (6 bases). The germline V gene encodes CDR1 SGHNT and CDR2 YENEEA. The CDR3 is 14 amino acids. Trimming took off 5 bases at V and 1 base at J, with 12 bases between the two ends. Here the CDR3 DNA reads TGTGCCAGCAGCCCTTCCAGGGGATCCTACGAGCAGTACTTC. This gives the protein CASSPSRGSYEQYF.

The gene calls are TRBV18 and TRBJ2-7; tentative D call: TRBD2 (5 bases). The CDR3 consists of 12 residues. The germline CDR1 and CDR2 sequences are KGHSH and LQKENI. Trimming removed 4 bases at V and 5 bases at J, with 9 bases between. The CDR3: CASSRMGDEQYF. The DNA of the CDR3 is TGTGCCAGCTCACGAATGGGAGACGAGCAGTACTTC.

This clone was counted once. The chain employs TRBV15 and TRBJ1-2; D is possibly TRBD1 (6 bases). The CDR3 length is 14 residues. Germline V lookup: CDR1 LNHNV, CDR2 YYDKDF (reference sequence). V was pared by 5 bases and J by 4 bases, with 14 bases between. The CDR3: CATSPGGASYGYTF. The CDR3 region has the DNA TGTGCCACCAGCCCCGGGGGCGCAAGCTATGGCTACACCTTC.

Written as DNA, the CDR3 is TGCGCCAGCAGCAGAATATCAGGGGATGAAAAACTGTTTTTT. It codes for CASSRISGDEKLFF. The chain has TRBV5-1 and TRBJ1-4; TRBD1 is a possible D gene (6 bases). This CDR3 spans 14 amino acids. Germline V gene data show CDR1 as SGHRS and CDR2 as YFSETQ. V dropped 4 bases and J dropped 6 bases, with 13 bases sitting between them.

This clone has just one count. The chain joins TRBV28 to TRBJ1-1; TRBD1 aligns across 9 bases. The length of the CDR3 is 14 residues. V trimming: 6 bases; J trimming: 3 bases; junction bases outside the gene matches: 5. The germline V gene has CDR1 MDHEN and CDR2 SYDVKM. CDR3 residues: CASRGQGLDTEAFF. CDR3 DNA sequence: TGTGCCAGCAGGGGACAGGGCTTGGACACTGAAGCTTTCTTT. Full variable domain (rest looked up from reference TRBV28 and TRBJ1-1): DVKVTQSSRYLVKRTGEKVFLECVQDMDHENMFWYRQDPGLGLRLIYFSYDVKMKEKGDIPEGYSVSREKKERFSLILESASTNQTSMYLCASRGQGLDTEAFFGQGTRLTVV.

This clone was observed a single time. The chain has TRBV2 and TRBJ1-5; D might be TRBD1 (6 bases). Germline CDR1 is SNHLY and CDR2 is FYNNEI. The CDR3 contains 14 residues. Trimming removed 2 bases at V and 9 bases at J, with 14 bases between. CDR3 residues: CASSESGAVGPQHF. The CDR3 DNA sequence: TGTGCCAGCAGTGAATCAGGGGCGGTTGGGCCCCAGCATTTT.

Only a few counts were recorded for this clone. The CDR3 region has the DNA TGTGCCAGCCGCTGGGGACGGGAATATAATTCACCCCTCCACTTT. Translation: CASRWGREYNSPLHF. This chain links TRBV6-8 with TRBJ1-6, with D possibly TRBD1 on 5 matching bases. The CDR3 has 15 amino acids. Germline V gene data show CDR1 as MNHGY and CDR2 as SAAAGT. V lost 8 bases, J lost 4 bases, and 15 bases lay in between.

In its sample, this clone was seen a few times. The chain uses TRBV15 and TRBJ1-2; 8 nucleotides line up with TRBD1. After removal of 0 bases from V and 4 bases from J, the junction contained 4 bases not matched to a gene. The CDR3 is 15 residues long. The V gene's germline CDR1 is LNHNV and CDR2 YYDKDF (reference sequence). The DNA for the CDR3 is TGTGCCACCAGCAGAGAAGGGACAGGCCTCTATGGCTACACCTTC. Protein product: CATSREGTGLYGYTF. The full variable domain, rest sourced from reference TRBV15 and TRBJ1-2, is DAMVIQNPRYQVTQFGKPVTLSCSQTLNHNVMYWYQQKSSQAPKLLFHYYDKDFNNEADTPDNFQSRRPNTSFCFLDIRSPGLGDTAMYLCATSREGTGLYGYTFGSGTRLTVV.

The genes are TRBV7-5 and TRBJ1-5. TRBV7-5 is a recognized pseudogene. CDR3 length equals 16 residues. This CDR3 is CASSFHSDLSNQPQHF. DNA of the CDR3: TGTGCCAGCAGCTTTCACTCCGACCTTAGCAATCAGCCCCAGCATTTT.

This clone was observed a handful of times. This sequence joins TRBV18 and TRBJ1-3; TRBD1 agrees at 9 bases. This CDR3 is built from 16 residues. J gave up 4 bases and V 3 bases, and 7 bases lay outside the gene matches. Germline CDR1 reads KGHSH; CDR2 reads LQKENI. The CDR3 is CASSPRDRVSGNTIYF. The CDR3 coding sequence is TGTGCCAGCTCACCCCGGGACAGGGTCTCGGGAAACACCATATATTTT.

This chain links TRBV19 with TRBJ1-5; D remains unclear. Trimming shortened V by 0 bases and J by 1 base, and 10 bases separated the two germline ends. This CDR3 region has 16 residues. The germline gives CDR1 LNHDA, CDR2 SQIVND (reference sequence). CDR3 region: CASSIDQVRSNQPQHF. The CDR3 nucleotides read TGTGCCAGTAGTATAGATCAGGTGAGAAGCAATCAGCCCCAGCATTTT.

The chain joins TRBV6-8 to TRBJ1-5; TRBD1 aligns across 7 bases. The germline V gene encodes CDR1 MNHGY and CDR2 SAAAGT. The CDR3 extends over 14 amino acids. With 4 bases clipped from V and 5 bases from J, the junction kept 5 bases outside the gene matches. The CDR3 sequence is CASSWGGGYQPQHF. In DNA, the CDR3 is TGTGCCAGCAGTTGGGGAGGGGGCTATCAGCCCCAGCATTTT.

The chain employs TRBV6-8 and TRBJ1-6; D gene uncertain. Germline CDR1 MNHGY, CDR2 SAAAGT. This CDR3 has 16 residues. V dropped 0 bases and J dropped 6 bases, with 12 bases sitting between them. The CDR3 DNA reads as TGTGCCAGCAGTTACTCGAAGGTATCGGGTAATTCACCCCTCCACTTT. It specifies CASSYSKVSGNSPLHF.

The table lists this clone with a count of one. The genes are TRBV18 and TRBJ1-6, with 8 bases fitting TRBD1. Per germline, CDR1 KGHSH and CDR2 LQKENI. The CDR3 sequence is 15 residues long. With V trimmed by 5 bases and J by 9 bases, 9 bases remained unmatched. The CDR3 DNA sequence: TGTGCCAGCTCAACGGGGACAGGTAGTCGTTCACCCCTCCACTTT. This gives the protein CASSTGTGSRSPLHF.

This chain joins TRBV5-1 and TRBJ2-7; 9 bases match TRBD1. There are 15 residues in the CDR3. V dropped 6 bases and J dropped 6; count of bases not matched to a gene: 13. Germline V gene data show CDR1 as SGHRS and CDR2 as YFSETQ. CDR3 sequence reads: CASTQGTGINGEQYF. CDR3 nucleotide sequence: TGCGCCAGCACCCAAGGGACAGGGATTAACGGCGAGCAGTACTTC.

DNA for the CDR3: TGTGCCAGCAGCTTGAGAGGGGGCGGAGATACGCAGTATTTT. It specifies CASSLRGGGDTQYF. V usage is TRBV7-6 and J usage is TRBJ2-3, with 7 positions matching TRBD1. In germline, CDR1 is SGHVS, CDR2 FNYEAQ. The J segment lost 5 bases and the V segment lost 3 bases, leaving 5 bases of the junction unmatched. The CDR3 totals 14 residues.

This chain connects TRBV30 to TRBJ2-2, with no clear D. The germline V and J ends were trimmed by 2 bases and 0 bases, with 4 bases remaining between them. Germline V gene lookup returns CDR1 GTSNPN and CDR2 SVGIG (reference sequence). The CDR3 is made up of 13 amino acids. This CDR3 reads CAWSWSNTGELFF. CDR3 bases: TGTGCCTGGAGTTGGTCGAACACCGGGGAGCTGTTTTTT.

The genes are TRBV6-8 and TRBJ1-1; no clear D gene. Trimming took off 7 bases at V and 6 bases at J, with 15 bases between the two ends. Germline values: CDR1 MNHGY, CDR2 SAAAGT. This CDR3 spans 13 amino acids. The CDR3 loop is CASTPSGQPEAFF. As DNA, the CDR3 is TGTGCCAGCACCCCCTCCGGGCAGCCTGAAGCTTTCTTT.

The gene calls are TRBV19 and TRBJ2-7; 10 positions match TRBD1. Germline CDR1 is LNHDA and CDR2 is SQIVND (reference sequence). V gave up 10 bases and J gave up 2 bases; unmatched junction bases: 8. This CDR3 is built from 14 residues. CDR3 loop: CATTRDRGTYEQYF. The DNA of the CDR3 is TGTGCCACTACCCGGGACAGGGGAACCTACGAGCAGTACTTC.

The chain is built from TRBV29-1 and TRBJ1-1; no clear D gene. From germline, CDR1 is SQVTM and CDR2 ANQGSEA. The germline V and J ends were trimmed by 7 bases and 4 bases, with 19 bases remaining between them. The CDR3 consists of 14 residues. The DNA for the CDR3 is TGCAGCGCCTCCGGTAGGCTCGGAAGCACTGAAGCTTTCTTT. Its protein is CSASGRLGSTEAFF.

V usage is TRBV12-5 and J usage is TRBJ1-2, with 10 bases that match TRBD1. With V trimmed by 2 bases and J by 8 bases, 11 bases remained unmatched. The CDR3 sequence is 16 residues long. CDR1 and CDR2 from the germline V gene are LGHNT and FRNRAP. CDR3 amino acids: CASGLTLGQGERGYTF. The CDR3 region has the DNA TGTGCTAGTGGTTTGACCCTAGGACAGGGGGAAAGAGGCTACACCTTC.

The table lists this clone with a few counts. The genes are TRBV18 and TRBJ2-1, with 9 bases aligning to TRBD2. The CDR3 contains 15 residues. V shed 3 bases and J 4 bases; nucleotides not matched to a gene: 4. In germline, CDR1 is KGHSH, CDR2 LQKENI. CDR3 residues: CASSPPSGAYNEQFF. For the CDR3, the DNA is TGTGCCAGCTCACCCCCTAGCGGGGCATACAATGAGCAGTTCTTC.

This clone was seen more than once but under ten times. The chain recombines TRBV30 with TRBJ1-1, with D unresolved. Germline V lookup: CDR1 GTSNPN, CDR2 SVGIG (reference sequence). The V and J ends lost 0 bases and 9 bases respectively, with 11 bases between them. The CDR3 is 12 amino acids. CDR3 sequence: CAWSVSRYQAFF. CDR3 DNA: TGTGCCTGGAGTGTAAGCAGGTATCAAGCTTTCTTT.

The chain combines TRBV19 with TRBJ1-1; D is uncertain. Germline CDR1 is LNHDA and CDR2 is SQIVND (reference sequence). CDR3 length equals 12 residues. The V end lost 7 bases, the J end lost 9 bases, and 15 bases lay between the germline ends. CDR3 amino acids: CASINTALQAFF. The DNA for the CDR3 is TGTGCCAGTATTAATACAGCATTACAAGCTTTCTTT.